This TCR beta chain appears in the sequencing data of a study of a mutant IDH1 vaccine in newly diagnosed glioma. In the study overall: Administration of eight vaccinations to patients took place in weeks 1, 3, 5, 7, 11, 15, 19, 23. Vaccine administration was initiated 4-6 weeks following radiotherapy alone, or with temozolomide cycles. Most had both radiotherapy and temozolomide beforehand; others had only one.

The CDR3 runs to 14 residues. Germline CDR1 LNHDA, CDR2 SQIVND (reference sequence). Trimming pared 3 bases from V and 3 bases from J, leaving 11 bases between. Time point defined: week 11, during vaccination. Each dose of the vaccine consisted of 300 ug of mutant IDH1 20-mer peptide, with topical imiquimod. Astrocytomas that were new, WHO grade 3 or 4, IDH1-mutant and ATRX-lost were present in the donors. Repertoires were generated with immunoSEQ multiplex PCR, while TCRdb's copy carries only in-frame clones and drops some. This sample has 110,000 or so clones, with roughly 90% found just once. To note about this clone: The antigen is undetermined.

This chain uses TRBV19 with TRBJ1-1; D gene ambiguous. The source was PBMCs, collected from a glioma patient whose treatment included an IDH1 peptide vaccine. The sequence was obtained from a woman aged 50 to 60 with glioma. CDR3 region: CASSIRSGHTEAFF. In DNA form, the CDR3 reads TGTGCCAGTAGTATCCGTTCAGGCCACACTGAAGCTTTCTTT.